The present T cell receptor (beta chain) was sequenced within a study of a mutant IDH1 vaccine in newly diagnosed glioma. Background on the study: The study started vaccination 4-6 weeks after radiotherapy alone, or with temozolomide cycles. Study results and limitations: Top-clonotype changes in peripheral T cells seemed unrelated to pseudoprogression.

Time point given: week 35, safety follow-up. Each dose of the vaccine consisted of 300 ug of mutant IDH1 20-mer peptide, with topical imiquimod. Across weeks 1, 3, 5, 7, 11, 15, 19 and 23, patients received a vaccination each time, eight in all. Patients carried new grade 3 or 4 IDH1-mutant astrocytomas lacking nuclear ATRX. In regard to this clone: The antigen remains undetermined.

V lost 0 bases to trimming and J lost 0 bases, with 6 bases between them. The CDR3 has 15 residues. Germline loops: CDR1 LGHNA, CDR2 YSLEER. Libraries were prepared by immunoSEQ multiplex PCR; TCRdb keeps only in-frame clonotypes and omits some of them. The table lists tens of thousands of clones, roughly 74% of them singletons, with over 4% in the top ten. The J gene is TRBJ1-3, the V gene TRBV4-3; no firm D call. This TCR was recovered from a man aged 45 to 65 with glioma. Here the sequenced sample was PBMCs, taken from a glioma patient whose treatment included an IDH1 peptide vaccine. CDR3 protein: CASSQDRPSGNTIYF. CDR3 in DNA: TGCGCCAGCAGCCAAGACAGGCCCTCTGGAAACACCATATATTTT.